This T cell receptor beta chain was captured in a study of CD8 T cells in ankylosing spondylitis. Germline lookup yields CDR1 MDHEN and CDR2 SYDVKM. The CDR3 loop spans 16 amino acids. The ends lost 4 bases at V and 10 bases at J; junction bases unmatched: 13. Study-wide findings and caveats: A TCR beta motif of under 10 highly homologous variants seemed to mark ankylosing spondylitis blood. Significant enrichment of disease-linked clones was reportedly seen in matched ankylosing spondylitis synovial fluid.

As regards this clonotype: Its target is not known.

MiXCR, applied by TCRdb to the 5' RACE reads, yields one record per CDR3 protein. The data show hundreds of thousands of distinct CDR3 sequences, approximately 10% seen once. V usage is TRBV28 and J usage is TRBJ2-1, with 10 bases identical to TRBD2. Sequenced: blood, either unsorted or a sorted T cell fraction (not recorded which). The TCR was taken from a male donor with ankylosing spondylitis. The CDR3 loop is CASSSTSPLAGKEQFF. The CDR3 coding sequence is TGTGCCAGCAGTTCGACCAGCCCACTAGCGGGGAAAGAGCAGTTCTTC.